A single sample gave rise to the 23 T cell receptor beta chains below, sequenced in a study of blood T cell repertoires in COVID-19. TCRdb's table, derived via immunoSEQ multiplex PCR, lists solely in-frame clones and lacks some. The sample has about 240,000 clones; about 84% are singletons. Sequences were obtained from peripheral blood. These receptors originate from an elderly man with acute or convalescent COVID-19.

V gene TRBV29-1 combines with J gene TRBJ2-3; 9 nucleotides agree with TRBD2. Looked up from germline, CDR1 is SQVTM and CDR2 is ANQGSEA. CDR3 size: 16 residues. The V segment lost 3 bases and the J segment 1 base; nucleotides outside the gene matches: 8. CDR3 sequence (DNA): TGCAGCGTTGATAGTCGGCTAGCGGGACGCACAGATACGCAGTATTTT. Its translation is CSVDSRLAGRTDTQYF.

V and J are TRBV3-1 (or the pseudogene TRBV3-2) and TRBJ2-1, with 13 bases aligning to TRBD2. The CDR3 has 15 residues. V lost 4 bases, J lost 6 bases, and 3 bases stayed unmatched. Looked up from germline, CDR1 is LGHDT and CDR2 is YNNKEL (reference sequence). The CDR3 DNA reads as TGTGCCAGCAGCCGGGGACTAGCGGGGCTCAATGAGCAGTTCTTC. Encoded protein: CASSRGLAGLNEQFF.

The CDR3 spells CASSSGQGYGYTF. CDR3 coding DNA: TGTGCCAGCAGTTCCGGACAGGGCTATGGCTACACCTTC. This sequence joins TRBV28 and TRBJ1-2; 8 bases fit TRBD1. V shed 4 bases and J 4 bases; nucleotides not matched to a gene: 2. Germline assignment: CDR1 MDHEN and CDR2 SYDVKM. The CDR3 contains 13 residues.

CDR3 loop: CASTNNPPENYGYTF. The DNA for the CDR3 is TGTGCCAGCACCAATAATCCCCCAGAAAACTATGGCTACACCTTC. J is TRBJ1-2 and V is TRBV28; D is unresolved. Between the trimmed V and J ends, which lost 7 bases and 2 bases, there was a span of 17 bases. CDR1 is MDHEN and CDR2 is SYDVKM in the germline V gene. The CDR3 extends over 15 amino acids.

This clone was seen a few times. CDR3 bases: TGTGCCAGCAGCCTTTCGCTACCCGGCGGTACGCAGTATTTT. As protein: CASSLSLPGGTQYF. This chain joins TRBV14 and TRBJ2-3; D remains ambiguous. V dropped 4 bases and J dropped 8 bases, with 16 bases sitting between them. The CDR3 has 14 amino acids. The germline V gene has CDR1 SGHDN and CDR2 FVKESK.

This clone was recorded only once. The chain employs TRBV27 and TRBJ1-1; D may be TRBD1 (6 bases). CDR3 length: 14 amino acids. With 11 bases removed from V and 1 base from J, the gap between germline ends came to 17 bases. Germline V lookup: CDR1 MNHEY, CDR2 SMNVEV (reference sequence). The CDR3 coding sequence is TGTGCCTCCTCTCTGGGGGGGGCGAACACTGAAGCTTTCTTT. It specifies CASSLGGANTEAFF.

This clone was seen only once. This chain uses TRBV5-1 with TRBJ1-6; D remains unclear. The V and J ends lost 0 bases and 10 bases respectively, with 11 bases between them. There are 14 residues in the CDR3. Germline V gene sequence: CDR1 SGHRS, CDR2 YFSETQ. CDR3 bases: TGCGCCAGCAGCTTGGAGTCCGCGGGGTCACCCCTCCACTTT. This sequence encodes CASSLESAGSPLHF.

This chain connects TRBV6-2 or TRBV6-3 to TRBJ2-3; D gene ambiguous. Looked up from germline, CDR1 is MNHEY and CDR2 is SVGEGT. The V end lost 2 bases, the J end lost 7 bases, and 7 bases lay between the germline ends. The CDR3 has 12 residues. Here the CDR3 DNA reads TGTGCCAGCAGTTACGAGGCGTATACGCAGTATTTT. As protein: CASSYEAYTQYF.

This clone was counted only a few times. V usage is TRBV5-4 and J usage is TRBJ2-2; D is possibly TRBD2 (7 bases). The V and J ends lost 4 bases and 4 bases respectively, with 17 bases between them. This CDR3 has 16 residues. Germline CDR1 is SGHNT and CDR2 is YYREEE (reference sequence). CDR3 bases: TGTGCCAGCAGCCGAGGGGGGGCCGGGGGCACCGGGGAGCTGTTTTTT. Translated: CASSRGGAGGTGELFF.

This clone has only one observation. In DNA form, the CDR3 reads TGTGCCAGCAGTCAGACAGGGAGCTATTCACCCCTCCACTTT. It specifies CASSQTGSYSPLHF. The chain combines TRBV28 with TRBJ1-6; 7 bases line up with TRBD1. This CDR3 spans 14 amino acids. The V and J ends lost 5 bases and 8 bases, in that order; junction bases with no gene match: 6. Germline V gene sequence: CDR1 MDHEN, CDR2 SYDVKM.

The CDR3: CASSSTGSYGYTF. The CDR3 DNA sequence: TGTGCCAGCAGCAGCACAGGGAGTTATGGCTACACCTTC. The J gene is TRBJ1-2, the V gene TRBV3-1 (or the pseudogene TRBV3-2), with a possible D match to TRBD1 (6 bases). This CDR3 region has 13 residues. Trimming took off 5 bases at V and 5 bases at J, with 12 bases between the two ends. Germline CDR1 is LGHDT and CDR2 is YNNKEL (reference sequence).

The rearrangement links TRBV7-9 to TRBJ2-2, with unresolved D. Germline V gives CDR1 SEHNR, CDR2 FQNEAQ (reference sequence). The CDR3 runs 11 residues. Trimming pared 4 bases from V and 6 bases from J, leaving 3 bases between. Written as DNA, the CDR3 is TGTGCCAGCAGCTCCTCCGGGGAGCTGTTTTTT. Protein product: CASSSSGELFF.

The rearrangement links TRBV5-1 to TRBJ1-2; TRBD1 matches at 10 bases. The length of the CDR3 is 14 residues. After removal of 0 bases from V and 8 bases from J, the junction contained 4 bases not matched to a gene. From germline, CDR1 is SGHRS and CDR2 YFSETQ. This CDR3 is CASSLGQGATGYTF. The DNA for the CDR3 is TGCGCCAGCAGCTTGGGACAGGGGGCAACGGGCTACACCTTC.

In nucleotides, the CDR3 is TGTGCCAGCCGGATAGCGGGGGGGACGTACGAGCAGTACTTC. It specifies CASRIAGGTYEQYF. The V call is TRBV28, the J call TRBJ2-7; 11 bases agree with TRBD2. Germline assignment: CDR1 MDHEN and CDR2 SYDVKM. This CDR3 is 14 amino acids long. Unmatched junction bases numbered 7, after V lost 8 bases and J lost 4 bases. Drawing the rest from reference TRBV28 and TRBJ2-7, the complete variable domain is DVKVTQSSRYLVKRTGEKVFLECVQDMDHENMFWYRQDPGLGLRLIYFSYDVKMKEKGDIPEGYSVSREKKERFSLILESASTNQTSMYLCASRIAGGTYEQYFGPGTRLTVT.

The rearrangement links TRBV5-1 to TRBJ2-2; no reliable D call. Trimming took 2 bases from V and 0 from J, leaving 14 bases between them. Germline assignment: CDR1 SGHRS and CDR2 YFSETQ. The CDR3 has 17 amino acids. The CDR3 DNA sequence: TGCGCCAGCAGCTTCTATCTGACAAGTCCGAACACCGGGGAGCTGTTTTTT. This sequence encodes CASSFYLTSPNTGELFF.

Comment on this clone: Other DNA sequences from this sample encode an identical CDR3 as well. The chain uses TRBV12-5 and TRBJ2-1; 13 positions agree with TRBD2. V shed 6 bases and J 5 bases; nucleotides not matched to a gene: 4. This CDR3 spans 15 amino acids. Germline values: CDR1 LGHNT, CDR2 FRNRAP. The CDR3 sequence: CASGLGLAGNNEQFF. The DNA for the CDR3 is TGTGCTAGTGGCCTGGGACTAGCGGGAAACAATGAGCAGTTCTTC.

This chain uses TRBV5-1 with TRBJ2-1, with 10 bases fitting TRBD2. Germline V gene sequence: CDR1 SGHRS, CDR2 YFSETQ. V lost 4 bases and J lost 0; bases outside the gene matches: 13. This CDR3 has 19 amino acids. In DNA, the CDR3 is TGCGCCAGCAGCGCTGGCGTGCAACTAGCGGGGAGCTCCTACAATGAGCAGTTCTTC. As protein: CASSAGVQLAGSSYNEQFF.

The chain has TRBV9 and TRBJ2-3, with 10 bases lining up with TRBD1. Germline V gene lookup returns CDR1 SGDLS and CDR2 YYNGEE. V trimming: 3 bases; J trimming: 4 bases; junction bases outside the gene matches: 5. The CDR3 runs to 15 residues. The CDR3 coding sequence is TGTGCCAGCAGCGGGACAGGGGGTTTCCCAGATACGCAGTATTTT. Its translation: CASSGTGGFPDTQYF.

The chain couples TRBV10-3 to TRBJ1-5; no definite D call. The CDR3 contains 13 residues. Germline CDR1 reads ENHRY; CDR2 reads SYGVKD. Deletions cut 2 bases from V and 0 bases from J, with 2 bases between. The CDR3 protein is CAISERSNQPQHF. CDR3 DNA: TGTGCCATCAGTGAGCGTAGCAATCAGCCCCAGCATTTT.

The chain couples TRBV19 to TRBJ1-2; D is ambiguous. Trimming stripped 3 bases from V and 4 bases from J, with 9 bases between. Germline CDR1 and CDR2: LNHDA and SQIVND (reference sequence). This CDR3 is 13 amino acids long. Here the CDR3 reads CASSMGSLYGYTF. The CDR3 DNA reads TGTGCCAGTAGTATGGGGAGCCTCTATGGCTACACCTTC.

This chain uses TRBV5-1 with TRBJ2-6; D gene uncertain. CDR3 length: 18 residues. V shed 0 bases and J shed 2 bases, with 15 bases lying between them. CDR1 and CDR2 from the germline V gene are SGHRS and YFSETQ. CDR3 in DNA: TGCGCCAGCAGCTTGGATCTCAGCTCGACTCCTGGGGCCAACGTCCTGACTTTC. This encodes CASSLDLSSTPGANVLTF.

The genes are TRBV19 and TRBJ1-4; D is undetermined. Trimming removed 2 bases from V and 8 bases from J, with 6 bases in between. The CDR3 has 12 amino acids. Germline CDR1 is LNHDA and CDR2 is SQIVND (reference sequence). The chain's CDR3 is CASSILPEKLFF. CDR3 in DNA: TGTGCCAGTAGTATACTTCCGGAAAAACTGTTTTTT.

The CDR3 DNA is TGCGCCAGCAGCTTGCAGACTTCTAACAATGAGCAGTTCTTC. Protein product: CASSLQTSNNEQFF. The chain couples TRBV5-1 to TRBJ2-1; D ambiguous. The length of the CDR3 is 14 residues. CDR1 SGHRS and CDR2 YFSETQ come from the germline V gene. Trimming took 1 base from V and 5 from J, leaving 10 bases between them.